The T cell receptor beta chain described here comes from a study of CXCR3-negative and CXCR3-positive naive CD8 T cells (dated by TCRdb to 2018 to 2020). For the study in its entirety: In total, 130 million to 150 million TRB reads were obtained, or roughly 1.5 +/- 0.3 million reads per library. The diversity and physicochemical repertoire analyses included around 10 donors pooled from two independent experiments. Naive subsets from about 5 donors and memory cells from 3 donors were included in the TRBV-TRBJ cluster analysis. What the authors observed across the whole study: Comparably high repertoire diversity was found in both naive subsets, whereas much lower repertoire diversity was found in memory CD8+ T cells. Freshly isolated PBMCs were used for most assays because CXCR3 expression went down partially after cryopreservation. Similar TRBV-TRBJ usage was shown by naive CXCR3-negative and CXCR3-positive cells from the same donor, whereas distinct patterns were shown by memory cells. TRB CDR3s from CXCR3-positive naive cells showed higher hydrophobicity (lower Kidera factor 4), lower energy, and higher strength and volume indices than CXCR3-negative naive cells. Because surface CD5, which is linked to self-reactivity in mice, was comparable between the naive subsets, TCR interaction strength was also inferred from the physicochemical properties of TRB CDR3s.

The data were produced on a NextSeq 550. The Human TCR Profiling Kit (MiLaboratory) was used to make UMI-labeled 5' RACE TRB cDNA libraries. The full amount of extracted RNA was used for cDNA synthesis, and the full amount of resulting cDNA was used for PCR amplification. Libraries were prepared in parallel using an identical number of PCR cycles. As for the authors' bioinformatics: With a requirement of at least two reads per UMI, MIGEC and MiXCR extracted about 50,000 +/- 10,000 unique UMI-labeled TRB cDNA molecules per library. On average, about 40,000 +/- 10,000 functional in-frame TRB CDR3 nucleotide clonotypes lacking stop codons were found per library. After downsampling to 5000 UMI-labeled TRB molecules per sample, diversity metrics such as normalized Shannon-Wiener and Chao1 were calculated in VDJtools. Clonotype-size-weighted physicochemical properties of the central five CDR3 residues (interaction energy, strength, volume and Kidera factor 4) were computed in VDJtools. The reads went through TCRdb reprocessing, and each CDR3 protein sequence gets one entry with no DNA. The V and J calls and clone size come from TCRdb's table, not from the authors' own analysis. Per the sample table, the count is more than 80,000 distinct CDR3 sequences. The ten largest clones add up to 0.82% of the sample.

Including the terminal cysteine and phenylalanine, the CDR3 comprises 18 residues. No DNA was logged. CDR1 MDHEN and CDR2 SYDVKM are derived from the germline V gene. As concerns this clonotype: Its antigen is not yet known.

Each CD8+ T cell subset was flow-sorted in triplicate, and 250,000 to 350,000 cells per subset were placed directly into RLT lysis buffer. Naive CD8+ T cells were defined stringently as CD45RO-CCR7+CD27+CD95- to exclude memory contaminants. Peripheral blood mononuclear cells were isolated from buffy coats by standard density gradient centrifugation. Naive CXCR3-negative and CXCR3-positive CD8+ T cells were flow-sorted using a FACSAria III. Total RNA was extracted from sorted cells using an RNeasy Mini Kit. This sequence originates from a human donor in good health. Some clones in this sample may be carry-over from other donors' samples. The sequence is built from TRBV28 and TRBJ2-5; TCRdb's D call of TRBD1 is untestable without DNA. The source material was naive CXCR3+ CD8+ T cells from blood. This specimen's cell subset or site label, per the study, means: CD45RO-CCR7+CD27+CD95- naive CD8+ T cells expressing CXCR3 (TNR3+). The CDR3 protein sequence reads: CASSPGQGTPEIQETQYF.